Listed below are T cell receptor beta chains from one sample, sequenced in a study. MiXCR, applied by TCRdb to the RT-PCR reads, yields one record per CDR3 protein. This sample carries about 700,000 distinct CDR3 sequences, 12% to 15% of them seen once, and the ten largest clones take around 3.3%. The sequencing input was memory CD4+ T cells from blood. These receptors were taken from a female donor in good health, serving as a healthy control. Both conserved end residues are part of each CDR3. Fields, in order: V gene, J gene, clone size, D gene, CDR3 length, CDR3 protein, CDR3 DNA. D genes are given only for firm matches. Size values are once, few and many counts, or a class for expanded clones, and some rows have none.

TRBV20-1	TRBJ1-1	many	NA	14	CSARDRTGSTEAFF	TGCAGTGCTAGAGACAGAACAGGGTCCACTGAAGCTTTCTTT
TRBV10-2	TRBJ1-5	few	NA	13	CASSGGTAEPQHF	TGCGCCAGCAGTGGAGGGACCGCGGAGCCCCAGCATTTT
TRBV7-2	TRBJ2-1	many	TRBD2	17	CASSWVGTSDSYNEQFF	TGTGCCAGCAGCTGGGTCGGGACTAGCGACTCCTACAATGAGCAGTTCTTC
TRBV15	TRBJ2-7	NA	NA	15	CATSRDREAEGEQYF	TGTGCCACCAGCAGAGATCGCGAGGCCGAGGGGGAGCAGTACTTC
TRBV14	TRBJ2-2	few	NA	16	CASSQVGTENTGELFF	TGTGCCAGCAGCCAAGTAGGAACTGAGAACACCGGGGAGCTGTTTTTT
TRBV5-1	TRBJ2-5	many	TRBD2	14	CASSPAGGRETQYF	TGCGCCAGCAGCCCCGCGGGAGGGAGAGAGACCCAGTACTTC
TRBV6-5	TRBJ1-1	many	TRBD1	14	CASRGQGLNTEAFF	TGTGCCAGCAGGGGACAGGGCTTGAACACTGAAGCTTTCTTT
TRBV6-2/TRBV6-3	TRBJ2-5	few	TRBD1	15	CASKQEGAQGETQYF	TGTGCCAGCAAGCAAGAGGGGGCTCAGGGAGAGACCCAGTACTTC
TRBV7-7	TRBJ2-3	NA	TRBD2	14	CASSRTSRSDTQYF	TGTGCTAGCAGCCGGACTAGCCGTAGCGATACGCAGTATTTT
TRBV3-1	TRBJ2-3	few	NA	13	CASSLIQKDTQYF	TGTGCCAGCAGCCTTATCCAAAAAGATACGCAGTATTTT
TRBV29-1	TRBJ2-3	many	NA	14	CTTSAGRFTDTQYF	TGCACCACCTCCGCGGGGAGGTTCACAGATACGCAGTATTTT
TRBV9	TRBJ2-7	many	TRBD2	14	CASSVIAGSYEQYF	TGTGCCAGCAGCGTAATAGCGGGATCCTACGAGCAGTACTTC
TRBV6-2/TRBV6-3	TRBJ1-1	few	NA	13	CASCHGAYTEAFF	TGTGCCAGCTGTCACGGGGCGTACACTGAAGCTTTCTTT
TRBV7-8	TRBJ2-2	many	TRBD2	20	CASSLVRIIRTRTSTGELFF	TGTGCCAGCAGCTTAGTGCGGATTATACGGACTAGAACTTCGACCGGGGAGCTGTTTTTT
TRBV20-1	TRBJ2-5	NA	NA	12	CSARGGRETQYF	TGCAGTGCTAGAGGCGGCAGGGAGACCCAGTACTTC
TRBV28	TRBJ1-2	NA	TRBD1	14	CASTSRPGTEGYTF	TGTGCCAGCACCTCAAGGCCCGGGACAGAAGGCTACACCTTC
TRBV5-1	TRBJ1-1	NA	NA	14	CASSLGQPGTEAFF	TGCGCCAGCAGCTTGGGGCAGCCGGGGACTGAAGCTTTCTTT
TRBV27	TRBJ1-4	many	NA	12	CASSFGEGKLFF	TGTGCCAGCAGTTTTGGGGAAGGAAAACTGTTTTTT
TRBV25-1	TRBJ1-3	few	NA	17	CASSDTGVWVPGNTIYF	TGTGCCAGCAGTGACACCGGTGTGTGGGTCCCTGGAAACACCATATATTTT
TRBV5-6	TRBJ2-7	many	NA	13	CASSLPPSREQYF	TGTGCCAGCAGCTTACCTCCCTCGAGGGAGCAGTACTTC
TRBV5-1	TRBJ2-1	few	TRBD2	14	CASSLVAGVPEQFF	TGCGCCAGCAGCTTAGTAGCGGGAGTACCTGAGCAGTTCTTC
TRBV7-2	TRBJ1-6	few	NA	15	CASSRTGTGRSPLHF	TGTGCCAGCAGCCGGACCGGGACGGGACGTTCACCCCTCCACTTT
TRBV3-1	TRBJ2-1	NA	TRBD2	15	CASSLGLAAGDEQFF	TGTGCCAGCAGCCTAGGACTAGCGGCGGGGGATGAGCAGTTCTTC
TRBV10-1	TRBJ2-7	NA	NA	11	CASSELREQYF	TGCGCCAGCAGTGAATTAAGAGAGCAGTACTTC
TRBV7-9	TRBJ2-5	NA	TRBD2	17	CASSLVAGGMGQETQYF	TGTGCCAGCAGCTTAGTAGCGGGAGGGATGGGACAAGAGACCCAGTACTTC
TRBV6-5	TRBJ2-7	NA	NA	17	CASNTRGGGGGGYEQYF	TGTGCCAGCAATACAAGGGGAGGTGGAGGGGGCGGGTACGAGCAGTACTTC
TRBV6-2/TRBV6-3	TRBJ2-1	NA	TRBD2	15	CASSVAGDPYNEQFF	TGTGCCAGCAGCGTAGCGGGAGACCCATACAATGAGCAGTTCTTC
TRBV6-1	TRBJ2-7	few	NA	15	CASEVTPEGSYEQYF	TGTGCCAGTGAGGTGACACCCGAGGGGTCCTACGAGCAGTACTTC
TRBV7-7	TRBJ2-5	many	NA	15	CASSLAGIAWETQYF	TGTGCCAGCAGCTTAGCTGGAATAGCGTGGGAGACCCAGTACTTC
TRBV5-1	TRBJ1-1	NA	NA	17	CASSLAVTAGENTEAFF	TGCGCCAGCAGCTTGGCTGTGACCGCGGGGGAGAACACTGAAGCTTTCTTT
TRBV20-1	TRBJ1-4	few	NA	14	CSASGGGANEKLFF	TGCAGTGCTAGCGGGGGGGGAGCTAATGAAAAACTGTTTTTT
TRBV20-1	TRBJ2-4	many	NA	13	CSAIRGTSGIQYF	TGCAGTGCTATACGGGGGACGTCAGGCATTCAGTACTTC
TRBV28	TRBJ2-3	NA	NA	14	CASSFNRNTDTQYF	TGTGCCAGCAGTTTCAACAGAAACACAGATACGCAGTATTTT
TRBV18	TRBJ2-5	many	NA	12	CASSSQQETQYF	TGTGCCAGCTCATCCCAACAAGAGACCCAGTACTTC
TRBV4-3	TRBJ1-1	few	NA	15	CASSQRTIANTEAFF	TGCGCCAGCAGCCAAAGGACAATAGCAAACACTGAAGCTTTCTTT
TRBV20-1	TRBJ2-6	few	NA	13	CSATQSGANVLTF	TGCAGTGCTACTCAGTCTGGGGCCAACGTCCTGACTTTC
TRBV5-1	TRBJ1-6	few	NA	16	CASSLDPDSGNSPLHF	TGCGCCAGCAGCCTCGACCCGGACAGTGGTAATTCACCCCTCCACTTT
TRBV10-1	TRBJ2-2	few	TRBD2	15	CASSETSGSLGELFF	TGCGCCAGCAGTGAAACTAGCGGGAGTCTGGGGGAGCTGTTTTTT
TRBV25-1	TRBJ1-2	NA	NA	13	CASTGTQSYGYTF	TGTGCCAGCACTGGGACGCAAAGCTATGGCTACACCTTC
TRBV5-1	TRBJ2-1	many	NA	17	CASSFRIGTRRYNEQFF	TGCGCCAGCAGCTTTCGAATAGGGACTCGCCGCTACAATGAGCAGTTCTTC